Shown below are 14 T cell receptor beta chains from a single sample sequenced in a study of T-cell reconstitution after alpha-beta-depleted transplantation in children. TCRbeta library preparation incorporated unique molecular identifiers. TCRdb ran MiXCR on the PCR reads and lists one entry per CDR3 protein. The table lists 260,000 or so distinct CDR3 sequences, more than 10% of them singletons. The specimen was PBMCs from the stem cell graft donor, collected from the stem cell graft. These receptors all come from a human donor who donated a stem cell graft to a child with acute lymphoblastic leukemia.

This clonotype was found many times. The chain has TRBV6-6 and TRBJ1-1, with 8 positions matching TRBD1. Germline CDR1 is MNHNY and CDR2 is SVGAGI (reference sequence). Trimming at V came to 8 bases and at J to 5 bases, leaving 7 bases not matched to a gene. The CDR3 contains 13 residues. The CDR3 loop is CASRTGRETEAFF. In DNA form, the CDR3 reads TGTGCCAGCCGGACAGGGCGGGAGACTGAAGCTTTCTTT.

This rearrangement joins TRBV7-8 to TRBJ1-6, with D possibly being TRBD1 (5 bases). The CDR3 is 14 residues long. Looked up from germline, CDR1 is SGHVS and CDR2 is FQNEAQ. Trimming cost V 8 bases and J 6 bases, with 14 bases left between them. In nucleotides, the CDR3 is TGTGCCAGCGCCGCAAGGGGTTTTAATTCACCCCTCCACTTT. The encoded protein is CASAARGFNSPLHF. The full variable domain, rest sourced from reference TRBV7-8 and TRBJ1-6, is GAGVSQSPRYKVAKRGQDVALRCDPISGHVSLFWYQQALGQGPEFLTYFQNEAQLDKSGLPSDRFFAERPEGSVSTLKIQRTQQEDSAVYLCASAARGFNSPLHFGNGTRLTVT.

This clonotype was recorded many times. The gene calls are TRBV12-3 or TRBV12-4 and TRBJ2-3; D is perhaps TRBD2 (6 bases). CDR3 length: 15 residues. Trimming left V 4 bases short and J 9 bases short, with 20 bases between. The CDR3 DNA reads TGTGCCAGCAGTTCCCTAGGGCGGGATACTGTGACGCAGTATTTT. Amino acid sequence: CASSSLGRDTVTQYF.

This clonotype was recorded many times. The V gene is TRBV12-3 or TRBV12-4, the J gene TRBJ2-7; 8 bases align to TRBD2. This CDR3 region has 18 residues. J gave up 3 bases and V 0 bases, and 13 bases lay outside the gene matches. This CDR3 is CASSLASLADTRRYEQYF. For the CDR3, the DNA is TGTGCCAGCAGTTTAGCGTCACTAGCGGACACAAGACGCTACGAGCAGTACTTC.

This clonotype was counted ten times or more. The V and J genes are TRBV5-1 and TRBJ2-3; TRBD2 agrees at 13 bases. The CDR3 extends over 17 amino acids. V dropped 4 bases and J dropped 3; count of bases not matched to a gene: 8. CDR1 and CDR2 (germline): SGHRS, YFSETQ. The CDR3 protein is CASSHGTSGVRTDTQYF. The CDR3 DNA is TGCGCCAGCAGCCACGGGACTAGCGGGGTTCGGACAGATACGCAGTATTTT.

This clonotype was counted many times. The chain links TRBV5-1 to TRBJ2-7; D may be TRBD1 (6 bases). The CDR3 totals 13 residues. V lost 6 bases and J 6 bases, leaving 16 bases between the germline ends. The germline gives CDR1 SGHRS, CDR2 YFSETQ. The CDR3 region has the DNA TGCGCCAGCAAAGTGGGAACAGGGCCCGAGCAGTACTTC. Translated, it gives CASKVGTGPEQYF.

This clonotype was detected ten times or more. This rearrangement joins TRBV9 to TRBJ1-2; D remains ambiguous. From germline, CDR1 is SGDLS and CDR2 YYNGEE. V was cut by 7 bases and J by 1 base, with 11 bases left in between. The CDR3 contains 13 residues. The CDR3 protein is CASSTLGNYGYTF. CDR3 bases: TGTGCCAGCTCGACACTGGGTAACTATGGCTACACCTTC.

This clonotype was found many times. This chain joins TRBV7-9 and TRBJ2-5; 10 bases align to TRBD1. The CDR3 is 15 amino acids. Germline V gives CDR1 SEHNR, CDR2 FQNEAQ (reference sequence). J was trimmed by 9 bases and V by 7 bases; bases with no gene match: 14. The CDR3 DNA reads as TGTGCCAGCATACAATCCGGGACAGGGGCTACTCCCCAGTACTTC. It yields the protein CASIQSGTGATPQYF. Supplemented by reference TRBV7-9 and TRBJ2-5, the full variable domain reads DTGVSQNPRHKITKRGQNVTFRCDPISEHNRLYWYRQTLGQGPEFLTYFQNEAQLEKSRLLSDRFSAERPKGSFSTLEIQRTEQGDSAMYLCASIQSGTGATPQYFGPGTRLLVL.

As regards this clonotype: A read error is possible here, since a much larger clone lies one base away. The V gene is TRBV15, the J gene TRBJ2-2; D may match TRBD1 or TRBD2 (5 bases each). CDR1 is LNHNV and CDR2 is YYDKDF in the germline V gene (reference sequence). This CDR3 region has 16 residues. The CDR3 coding sequence is TGTGCCACCAGCAGAGGACCAGGGTTGGGCACCGGGGAGCCGTTTTTT. Translated: CATSRGPGLGTGEPFF.

This clonotype has more than one count but fewer than ten. This chain joins TRBV28 and TRBJ2-2, with 7 bases fitting TRBD1. The V segment lost 4 bases and the J segment 4 bases; nucleotides outside the gene matches: 6. CDR3 length: 15 residues. Germline CDR1 is MDHEN and CDR2 is SYDVKM. For the CDR3, the DNA is TGTGCCAGCAGTTCCCAAAGACAGGGCACCGGGGAGCTGTTTTTT. This encodes CASSSQRQGTGELFF. The whole variable domain, remainder taken from reference TRBV28 and TRBJ2-2, is DVKVTQSSRYLVKRTGEKVFLECVQDMDHENMFWYRQDPGLGLRLIYFSYDVKMKEKGDIPEGYSVSREKKERFSLILESASTNQTSMYLCASSSQRQGTGELFFGEGSRLTVL.

This clonotype showed up many times. V is TRBV7-2 and J is TRBJ2-7; 7 positions match TRBD2. The CDR3 covers 14 residues. The germline CDR1 and CDR2 sequences are SGHTA and FQGNSA. V lost 0 bases, J lost 7 bases, and 6 bases stayed unmatched. The CDR3 protein is CASSLAGGNGEQYF. The DNA for the CDR3 is TGTGCCAGCAGCTTAGCGGGGGGGAATGGGGAGCAGTACTTC.

The table lists this clonotype with many counts. The chain links TRBV5-6 to TRBJ1-2, with 9 bases that match TRBD1. In germline, CDR1 is SGHDT, CDR2 YYEEEE. Germline trimming cut 5 bases from V and 9 bases from J; bases unmatched to any gene: 8. The CDR3 sequence is 13 residues long. The CDR3 sequence: CASSPGTGISYTF. CDR3 bases: TGTGCCAGCAGTCCCGGGACAGGGATCAGCTACACCTTC. Together with reference TRBV5-6 and TRBJ1-2, the CDR3 gives the full variable domain: DAGVTQSPTHLIKTRGQQVTLRCSPKSGHDTVSWYQQALGQGPQFIFQYYEEEERQRGNFPDRFSGHQFPNYSSELNVNALLLGDSALYLCASSPGTGISYTFGSGTRLTVV.

This clonotype was seen many times. The chain uses TRBV7-6 and TRBJ2-1; 10 nucleotides agree with TRBD1. The V segment lost 4 bases and the J segment 5 bases; nucleotides outside the gene matches: 8. Germline V gene sequence: CDR1 SGHVS, CDR2 FNYEAQ. This CDR3 spans 16 amino acids. CDR3 region: CASSSSQDRGNNEQFF. CDR3 in DNA: TGTGCCAGCAGCTCCTCCCAGGACAGGGGGAACAATGAGCAGTTCTTC.

This clonotype was observed a handful of times. The rearrangement links TRBV7-2 to TRBJ2-4, with a possible D match to TRBD2 (6 bases). Germline V lookup: CDR1 SGHTA, CDR2 FQGNSA. Trimming took 5 bases from V and 6 from J, leaving 14 bases between them. The CDR3 length is 14 residues. The CDR3 DNA reads as TGTGCCAGCAGCCCCGCGCGGGACCTAAACATTCAGTACTTC. Protein: CASSPARDLNIQYF.